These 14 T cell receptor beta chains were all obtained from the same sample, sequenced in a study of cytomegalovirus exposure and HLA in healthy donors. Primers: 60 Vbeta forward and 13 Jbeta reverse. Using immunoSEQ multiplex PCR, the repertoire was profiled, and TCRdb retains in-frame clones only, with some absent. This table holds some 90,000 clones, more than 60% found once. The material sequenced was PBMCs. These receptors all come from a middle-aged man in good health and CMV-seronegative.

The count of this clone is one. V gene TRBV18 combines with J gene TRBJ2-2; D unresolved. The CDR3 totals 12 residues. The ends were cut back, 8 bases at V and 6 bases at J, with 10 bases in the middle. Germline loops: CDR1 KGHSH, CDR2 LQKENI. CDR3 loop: CASALSAGELFF. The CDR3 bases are TGTGCCAGCGCGTTATCCGCCGGGGAGCTGTTTTTT.

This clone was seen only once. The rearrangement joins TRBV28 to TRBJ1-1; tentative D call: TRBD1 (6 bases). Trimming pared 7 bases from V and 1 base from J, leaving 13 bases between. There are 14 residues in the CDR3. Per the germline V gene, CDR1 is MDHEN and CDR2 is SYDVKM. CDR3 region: CASIIVGQNTEAFF. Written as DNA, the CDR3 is TGTGCCAGCATCATAGTGGGACAGAACACTGAAGCTTTCTTT.

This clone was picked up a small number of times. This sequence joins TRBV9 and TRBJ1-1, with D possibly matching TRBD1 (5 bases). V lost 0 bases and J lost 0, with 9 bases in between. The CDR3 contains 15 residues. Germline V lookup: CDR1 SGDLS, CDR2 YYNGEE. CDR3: CASSVDGGMNTEAFF. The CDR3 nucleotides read TGTGCCAGCAGCGTAGATGGGGGGATGAACACTGAAGCTTTCTTT.

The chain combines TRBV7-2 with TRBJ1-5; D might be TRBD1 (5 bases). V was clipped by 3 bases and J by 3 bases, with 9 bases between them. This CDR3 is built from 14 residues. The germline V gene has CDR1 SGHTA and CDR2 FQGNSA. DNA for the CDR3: TGTGCCAGCAGCTTTACAGGCCCCAATCAGCCCCAGCATTTT. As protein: CASSFTGPNQPQHF.

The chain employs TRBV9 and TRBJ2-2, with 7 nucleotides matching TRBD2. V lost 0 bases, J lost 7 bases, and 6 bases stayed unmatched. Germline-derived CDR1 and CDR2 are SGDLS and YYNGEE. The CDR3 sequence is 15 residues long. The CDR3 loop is CASSVVSGGSGELFF. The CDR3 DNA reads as TGTGCCAGCAGCGTAGTGTCCGGCGGGAGCGGGGAGCTGTTTTTT.

CDR3 protein: CASSDIGRTSGNTGELFF. In DNA, the CDR3 is TGTGCCAGCAGTGACATTGGCCGGACTAGCGGCAACACCGGGGAGCTGTTTTTT. The chain carries TRBV6-4 and TRBJ2-2; 10 bases are shared with TRBD2. This CDR3 spans 18 amino acids. Unmatched junction bases numbered 8, after V lost 2 bases and J lost 2 bases. The germline CDR1 and CDR2 sequences are MRHNA and SNTAGT.

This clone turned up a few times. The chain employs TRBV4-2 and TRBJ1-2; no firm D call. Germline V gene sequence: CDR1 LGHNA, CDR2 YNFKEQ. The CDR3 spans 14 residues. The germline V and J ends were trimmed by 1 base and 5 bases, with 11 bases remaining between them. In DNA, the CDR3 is TGTGCCAGCAGCCAAGGGATCGGGTCGTATGGCTACACCTTC. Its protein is CASSQGIGSYGYTF.

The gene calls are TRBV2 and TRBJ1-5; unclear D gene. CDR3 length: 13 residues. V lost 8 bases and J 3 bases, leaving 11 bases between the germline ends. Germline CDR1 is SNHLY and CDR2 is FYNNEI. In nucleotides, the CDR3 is TGTGCCAGCGCACCCGAGGTCAATCAGCCCCAGCATTTT. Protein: CASAPEVNQPQHF.

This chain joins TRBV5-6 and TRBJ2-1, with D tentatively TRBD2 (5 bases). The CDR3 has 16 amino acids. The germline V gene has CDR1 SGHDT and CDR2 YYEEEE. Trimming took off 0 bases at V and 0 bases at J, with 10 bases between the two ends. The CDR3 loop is CASSLGRVSSYNEQFF. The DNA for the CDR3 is TGTGCCAGCAGCTTGGGGCGGGTGAGCTCCTACAATGAGCAGTTCTTC.

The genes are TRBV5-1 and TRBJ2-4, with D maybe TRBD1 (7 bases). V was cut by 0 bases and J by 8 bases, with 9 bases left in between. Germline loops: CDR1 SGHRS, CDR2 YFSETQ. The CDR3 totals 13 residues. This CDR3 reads CASSLVRGDIQYF. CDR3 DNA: TGCGCCAGCAGCTTGGTCAGGGGGGACATTCAGTACTTC.

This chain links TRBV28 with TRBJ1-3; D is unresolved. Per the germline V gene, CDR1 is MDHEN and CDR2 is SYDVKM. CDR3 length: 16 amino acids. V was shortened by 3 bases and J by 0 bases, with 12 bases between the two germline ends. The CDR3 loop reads CASSLWAGSSGNTIYF. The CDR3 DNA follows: TGTGCCAGCAGTTTGTGGGCCGGGAGCTCTGGAAACACCATATATTTT.

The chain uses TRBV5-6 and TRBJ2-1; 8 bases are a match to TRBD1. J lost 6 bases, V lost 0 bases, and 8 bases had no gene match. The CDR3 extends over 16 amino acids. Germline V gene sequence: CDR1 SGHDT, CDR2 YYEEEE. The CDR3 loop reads CASSLGTDRELNEQFF. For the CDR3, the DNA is TGTGCCAGCAGCTTGGGGACGGACAGGGAGCTCAATGAGCAGTTCTTC.

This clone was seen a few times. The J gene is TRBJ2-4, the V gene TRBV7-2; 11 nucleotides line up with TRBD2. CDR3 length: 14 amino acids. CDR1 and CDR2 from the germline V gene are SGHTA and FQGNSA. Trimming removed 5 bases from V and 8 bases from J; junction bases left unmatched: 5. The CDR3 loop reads CASSILAGADIQYF. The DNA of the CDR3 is TGTGCCAGCAGCATACTAGCGGGGGCCGACATTCAGTACTTC. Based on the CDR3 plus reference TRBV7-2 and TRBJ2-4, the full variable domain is GAGVSQSPSNKVTEKGKDVELRCDPISGHTALYWYRQSLGQGLEFLIYFQGNSAPDKSGLPSDRFSAERTGGSVSTLTIQRTQQEDSAVYLCASSILAGADIQYFGAGTRLSVL.

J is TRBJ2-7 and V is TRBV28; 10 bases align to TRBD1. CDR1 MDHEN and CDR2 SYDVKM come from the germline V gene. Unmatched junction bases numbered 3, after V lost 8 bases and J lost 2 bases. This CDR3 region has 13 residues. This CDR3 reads CASGTGDPYEQYF. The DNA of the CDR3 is TGTGCCAGCGGGACAGGGGATCCCTACGAGCAGTACTTC.